The T cell receptor beta chain under discussion was sequenced for a study of control samples from healthy donors and cancer patients. As to this clone: The sample contains more than one DNA sequence encoding this CDR3.

Libraries were prepared by immunoSEQ multiplex PCR; TCRdb keeps only in-frame clonotypes and omits some of them. Here the sample spans more than 95,000 clones, approximately 83% being singletons. V shed 1 base and J shed 1 base, with 4 bases lying between them. CDR3 size: 13 residues. Sequenced: blood. The clonotype originates from a woman in her 50s in good health. The chain has TRBV12-3 or TRBV12-4 and TRBJ1-1, with no clear D. CDR3 loop: CASSLGPNTEAFF. CDR3 nucleotides: TGTGCCAGCAGTTTAGGCCCGAACACTGAAGCTTTCTTT.